Each of the 30 T cell receptor beta chains below was sequenced from the same sample in a study of CD8 T cells in Susac syndrome. An amount of RNA that ranged from 0.5 to 1 ug was reverse transcribed with random hexamers. Each CDR3 protein gets one entry after TCRdb re-called the immunoSEQ multiplex PCR reads with MiXCR. The repertoire has roughly 110,000 distinct CDR3 sequences, about 93% of them found once; the top ten carry around 0.14%. The sequencing input was CD4+ T cells from PBMCs. These receptors all stem from a human donor in good health.

The genes are TRBV30 and TRBJ2-2; D ambiguous. This CDR3 has 13 amino acids. Trimming took 1 base from V and 1 from J, leaving 4 bases between them. Germline CDR1 is GTSNPN and CDR2 is SVGIG (reference sequence). The CDR3 loop reads CAWSAENTGELFF. CDR3 bases: TGTGCCTGGAGTGCAGAGAACACCGGGGAGCTGTTTTTT.

This chain connects TRBV4-3 to TRBJ1-1; the D is unclear. The CDR3 length is 15 residues. CDR1 is LGHNA, CDR2 YSLEER, per germline. The V end lost 4 bases, the J end lost 0 bases, and 12 bases lay between the germline ends. For the CDR3, the DNA is TGCGCCAGCAGCCCGAGGGCATCCATGAACACTGAAGCTTTCTTT. Its translation: CASSPRASMNTEAFF.

The V and J genes are TRBV6-6 and TRBJ2-1; 8 bases agree with TRBD2. The CDR3 length is 14 residues. With V trimmed by 7 bases and J by 7 bases, 9 bases remained unmatched. CDR1 is MNHNY, CDR2 SVGAGI, per germline (reference sequence). This chain's CDR3 is CASTDTGTRNEQFF. The CDR3 DNA reads TGTGCCAGCACTGATACCGGGACTAGAAATGAGCAGTTCTTC.

The rearrangement uses TRBV6-2 or TRBV6-3 and TRBJ2-2, with TRBD2 matching 10 bases. The V segment lost 7 bases and the J segment 5 bases; nucleotides outside the gene matches: 7. The CDR3 covers 15 residues. CDR1 is MNHEY and CDR2 is SVGEGT in the germline V gene. In DNA form, the CDR3 reads TGTGCCAGCACCCTGGGACTAGCGCTAACCGGGGAGCTGTTTTTT. Translating gives CASTLGLALTGELFF.

The chain combines TRBV5-1 with TRBJ2-1; 15 bases align to TRBD2. The junction had 8 bases not matched to a gene; V was cut back by 4 bases and J by 3 bases. The CDR3 sequence is 18 residues long. Germline V gives CDR1 SGHRS, CDR2 YFSETQ. CDR3 in DNA: TGCGCCAGCAGCCCCGAAGGGACTAGCGGGGGGAACTACAATGAGCAGTTCTTC. The encoded protein is CASSPEGTSGGNYNEQFF. The full variable domain, in which reference TRBV5-1 and TRBJ2-1 provide the parts outside the CDR3, is KAGVTQTPRYLIKTRGQQVTLSCSPISGHRSVSWYQQTPGQGLQFLFEYFSETQRNKGNFPGRFSGRQFSNSRSEMNVSTLELGDSALYLCASSPEGTSGGNYNEQFFGPGTRLTVL.

The chain recombines TRBV29-1 with TRBJ2-5, with TRBD1 identical over 12 bases. This CDR3 comprises 14 residues. J lost 4 bases, V lost 7 bases, and 7 bases had no gene match. Germline CDR1 SQVTM, CDR2 ANQGSEA. The CDR3 nucleotides are TGCAGCGCTAAACGGGACAGGGGGCGAGAGACCCAGTACTTC. It specifies CSAKRDRGRETQYF.

The chain carries TRBV7-3 and TRBJ2-5, with D maybe TRBD2 (5 bases). The length of the CDR3 is 15 residues. Between the trimmed V and J ends, which lost 5 bases and 2 bases, there was a span of 15 bases. The germline V gene has CDR1 SGHTA and CDR2 FQGTGA. The CDR3 protein is CASSLPGSEQETQYF. The CDR3 DNA follows: TGTGCCAGCAGCCTCCCGGGTAGCGAACAAGAGACCCAGTACTTC.

The V call is TRBV4-1, the J call TRBJ1-2; D gene uncertain. Trimming pared 0 bases from V and 4 bases from J, leaving 12 bases between. The CDR3 has 15 residues. Germline assignment: CDR1 MGHRA and CDR2 YSYEKL. CDR3 nucleotides: TGCGCCAGCAGCCAAGATCGGGGAGGATTCTATGGCTACACCTTC. Translated, it gives CASSQDRGGFYGYTF.

This clonotype was picked up one time. V gene TRBV20-1 combines with J gene TRBJ1-5; 7 positions agree with TRBD1. The CDR3 runs to 13 residues. In germline, CDR1 is DFQATT, CDR2 SNEGSKA (reference sequence). The V gene end was trimmed by 6 bases and the J gene end by 6 bases; junction bases not matched to a gene: 8. CDR3 sequence reads: CSAKDRVGQPQHF. The CDR3 bases are TGCAGTGCCAAAGACAGGGTGGGTCAGCCCCAGCATTTT.

The genes are TRBV7-2 and TRBJ2-7, with D perhaps matching TRBD1 or TRBD2 (6 bases each). The CDR3 runs to 14 residues. V was clipped by 3 bases and J by 7 bases, with 16 bases between them. Germline CDR1 and CDR2: SGHTA and FQGNSA. As DNA, the CDR3 is TGTGCCAGCAGCTTGGATCCCACAGGGAGGGAGCAGTACTTC. It encodes CASSLDPTGREQYF.

The chain has TRBV5-1 and TRBJ2-7; TRBD1 might be the D (7 bases). Germline V gene data show CDR1 as SGHRS and CDR2 as YFSETQ. The ends were cut back, 7 bases at V and 5 bases at J, with 19 bases in the middle. This CDR3 is 14 amino acids long. CDR3 protein: CASREVGGGHEQYF. The CDR3 bases are TGCGCCAGCCGAGAGGTCGGAGGGGGCCACGAGCAGTACTTC.

The V call is TRBV15, the J call TRBJ2-7, with a possible D match to TRBD1 (6 bases). CDR1 is LNHNV, CDR2 YYDKDF, per germline (reference sequence). The CDR3 has 14 residues. V was shortened by 4 bases and J by 7 bases, with 17 bases between the two germline ends. The CDR3 sequence is CATSTRGYRGEQYF. The CDR3 region has the DNA TGTGCCACCAGCACGAGAGGCTATAGGGGGGAGCAGTACTTC.

The V call is TRBV7-2, the J call TRBJ2-5; tentatively, D is TRBD2 (6 bases). The CDR3 runs 14 residues. CDR1 and CDR2 (germline): SGHTA, FQGNSA. Trimming took off 2 bases at V and 3 bases at J, with 10 bases between the two ends. CDR3 DNA sequence: TGTGCCAGCAGCTTAAGGCGGGGCGAAGAGACCCAGTACTTC. Protein product: CASSLRRGEETQYF.

The V gene is TRBV5-1, the J gene TRBJ2-2; 9 bases line up with TRBD2. V lost 5 bases and J lost 4; bases outside the gene matches: 9. CDR1 and CDR2 (germline): SGHRS, YFSETQ. The CDR3 sequence is 16 residues long. CDR3 DNA: TGCGCCAGCAGGACTAGCGGCGGACCCTCCACCGGGGAGCTGTTTTTT. This gives the protein CASRTSGGPSTGELFF.

CDR3 residues: CSAGTGKGNTIYF. In DNA form, the CDR3 reads TGCAGCGCCGGCACAGGGAAGGGGAACACCATATATTTT. The chain joins TRBV29-1 to TRBJ1-3, with D maybe TRBD1 (6 bases). Trimming stripped 7 bases from V and 7 bases from J, with 17 bases between. The CDR3 runs 13 residues. From germline, CDR1 is SQVTM and CDR2 ANQGSEA.

The CDR3, as DNA: TGTGCCAGCAGTTCAGACGGTCTTAATCAGCCCCAGCATTTT. This sequence encodes CASSSDGLNQPQHF. This chain uses TRBV2 with TRBJ1-5; D unclear. The CDR3 sequence is 14 residues long. Per the germline V gene, CDR1 is SNHLY and CDR2 is FYNNEI. V lost 5 bases, J lost 4 bases, and 12 bases lay in between.

The chain carries TRBV20-1 and TRBJ1-1; maybe TRBD1 (6 bases). Germline V gene data show CDR1 as DFQATT and CDR2 as SNEGSKA (reference sequence). Trimming stripped 0 bases from V and 1 base from J, with 9 bases between. This CDR3 has 14 amino acids. CDR3 DNA sequence: TGCAGTGCTAGAGATGACAGGTCGAACACTGAAGCTTTCTTT. It yields the protein CSARDDRSNTEAFF.

The chain uses TRBV5-6 and TRBJ2-7; no clear D gene. The V gene's germline CDR1 is SGHDT and CDR2 YYEEEE. This CDR3 has 15 residues. The V gene lost 0 bases and the J gene lost 3 bases, with 13 bases spanning the gap. In DNA, the CDR3 is TGTGCCAGCAGCTTGGCCGGTCTCAAACTCTACGAGCAGTACTTC. The encoded protein is CASSLAGLKLYEQYF.

The V and J genes are TRBV29-1 and TRBJ2-1, with 8 nucleotides matching TRBD2. V gave up 6 bases and J gave up 0 bases; unmatched junction bases: 4. The length of the CDR3 is 14 residues. Germline loops: CDR1 SQVTM, CDR2 ANQGSEA. CDR3 in amino acids: CSVGTSGSYNEQFF. CDR3 bases: TGCAGCGTGGGTACTAGCGGCTCCTACAATGAGCAGTTCTTC.

The gene calls are TRBV6-6 and TRBJ2-3; D may be TRBD1 or TRBD2 (5 bases each). The germline CDR1 and CDR2 sequences are MNHNY and SVGAGI (reference sequence). The CDR3 length is 14 residues. V lost 5 bases and J 1 base, leaving 10 bases between the germline ends. The CDR3 reads CASSRDLGTDTQYF. The CDR3 DNA reads as TGTGCCAGCAGTAGGGACCTCGGCACAGATACGCAGTATTTT.

V gene TRBV20-1 combines with J gene TRBJ2-4, with no clear D. The germline V and J ends were trimmed by 5 bases and 8 bases, with 16 bases remaining between them. Germline CDR1 DFQATT, CDR2 SNEGSKA (reference sequence). This CDR3 spans 13 amino acids. The CDR3 DNA reads as TGCAGTGCTGCCCGGACCTATAAGGACATTCAGTACTTC. As protein: CSAARTYKDIQYF.

The J gene is TRBJ1-2, the V gene TRBV19; a weak D match, TRBD1 (6 bases). CDR3 length equals 13 residues. Per the germline V gene, CDR1 is LNHDA and CDR2 is SQIVND (reference sequence). The V end lost 6 bases, the J end lost 4 bases, and 12 bases lay between the germline ends. The CDR3 sequence: CASRRGQFYGYTF. In nucleotides, the CDR3 is TGTGCCAGTAGACGAGGACAGTTCTATGGCTACACCTTC.

CDR3 bases: TGTGCCAGCAGTCCCCTCAGGCGGGAGGGCATGGGCGGGGAGCTGTTTTTT. The encoded protein is CASSPLRREGMGGELFF. The chain recombines TRBV27 with TRBJ2-2, with 9 bases lining up with TRBD2. The J segment lost 7 bases and the V segment lost 5 bases, leaving 14 bases of the junction unmatched. The CDR3 length is 17 residues. Germline-derived CDR1 and CDR2 are MNHEY and SMNVEV (reference sequence).

V usage is TRBV29-1 and J usage is TRBJ2-1; 11 positions match TRBD2. The CDR3 covers 13 residues. After removal of 7 bases from V and 13 bases from J, the junction contained 12 bases not matched to a gene. Germline assignment: CDR1 SQVTM and CDR2 ANQGSEA. CDR3 nucleotides: TGCAGCGCGATTAAAGATAGCGGGAGGGACCAGTTCTTC. The encoded protein is CSAIKDSGRDQFF.

This clonotype appeared once. The V call is TRBV29-1, the J call TRBJ2-4; D ambiguous. Germline V gives CDR1 SQVTM, CDR2 ANQGSEA. The CDR3 runs to 12 residues. V lost 4 bases, J lost 2 bases, and 6 bases lay in between. The CDR3 protein is CSVALSKNIQYF. The CDR3, as DNA: TGCAGCGTTGCGCTATCCAAAAACATTCAGTACTTC.

The chain carries TRBV20-1 and TRBJ1-1, with TRBD1 as a possible D gene (5 bases). The germline V gene has CDR1 DFQATT and CDR2 SNEGSKA (reference sequence). The CDR3 has 14 amino acids. Trimming pared 6 bases from V and 6 bases from J, leaving 20 bases between. CDR3 sequence: CSAPGGGAGAEAFF. CDR3 nucleotide sequence: TGCAGTGCGCCGGGTGGAGGGGCCGGGGCTGAAGCTTTCTTT.

The count of this clonotype is one. V is TRBV5-6 and J is TRBJ2-1; D perhaps matches TRBD2 (5 bases). V lost 5 bases to trimming and J lost 7 bases, with 16 bases between them. Germline CDR1 is SGHDT and CDR2 is YYEEEE. CDR3 length: 14 amino acids. The CDR3 here is CASSPDFRGNEQFF. Here the CDR3 DNA reads TGTGCCAGCAGTCCGGACTTCCGGGGAAATGAGCAGTTCTTC.

The chain has TRBV9 and TRBJ2-1; D call uncertain. Trimming left V 0 bases short and J 7 bases short, with 17 bases between. The CDR3 runs to 16 residues. Germline V gene sequence: CDR1 SGDLS, CDR2 YYNGEE. The CDR3 DNA follows: TGTGCCAGCAGCGTAGAACAGCCACTTTCAATGAATGAGCAGTTCTTC. This gives the protein CASSVEQPLSMNEQFF.

V usage is TRBV27 and J usage is TRBJ2-1; D might be TRBD1 or TRBD2, each matching 7 bases. V was trimmed by 3 bases and J by 6 bases, leaving 15 bases between them. The V gene's germline CDR1 is MNHEY and CDR2 SMNVEV (reference sequence). There are 15 residues in the CDR3. CDR3 in DNA: TGTGCCAGCAGTTTCCTAACAGGGGAGGGCAATGAGCAGTTCTTC. It is translated as CASSFLTGEGNEQFF.

The chain links TRBV2 to TRBJ1-3, with unresolved D. V gave up 4 bases and J gave up 0 bases, with 16 bases separating them. Germline loops: CDR1 SNHLY, CDR2 FYNNEI. The CDR3 is 17 amino acids. CDR3 coding DNA: TGTGCCAGCAGTGTCGGTTCGAGGATGTTCTCTGGAAACACCATATATTTT. Translated, it gives CASSVGSRMFSGNTIYF.